The rows below give T cell receptor beta chains drawn from one sample of a study of blood T cell repertoires in COVID-19. Repertoires were generated with immunoSEQ multiplex PCR, while TCRdb's copy carries only in-frame clones and drops some. Of 25,000 to 30,000 clones listed, about 87% were seen once; the top ten hold around 12%. The sequencing sample was made of peripheral blood. The receptors come from a human donor in a cohort sampled during active COVID-19. The donor label of this sample is uncertain. Each CDR3 is given with its conserved first and last residue. Fields, in order: CDR3 protein, CDR3 DNA, V gene, clone size, J gene, D gene. D genes are given only for firm matches. Clone size is not always given. Where it is, it says once, few, many or a class for expanded clones.

cdr3_aa: CASKETSGDEQFF
cdr3_nt: TGTGCCAGTAAGGAGACTAGCGGGGATGAGCAGTTCTTC
v_call: TRBV19
clone_size: -
j_call: TRBJ2-1
d_call: TRBD2

cdr3_aa: CASSNGLAVKETQYF
cdr3_nt: TGTGCCAGCAGCAACGGTCTAGCAGTGAAAGAGACCCAGTACTTC
v_call: TRBV6-6
clone_size: -
j_call: TRBJ2-5
d_call: -

cdr3_aa: CASSARRRETQYF
cdr3_nt: TGTGCCAGTAGTGCGAGGAGACGGGAGACCCAGTACTTC
v_call: TRBV19
clone_size: -
j_call: TRBJ2-5
d_call: -

cdr3_aa: CSASLISGGLGAQYF
cdr3_nt: TGCAGTGCTAGTTTAATTAGCGGGGGGCTTGGGGCCCAGTACTTC
v_call: TRBV20-1
clone_size: -
j_call: TRBJ2-5
d_call: TRBD2

cdr3_aa: CASSLTGGTSVYEQYF
cdr3_nt: TGTGCCAGCAGCCTTACCGGCGGGACTAGCGTCTACGAGCAGTACTTC
v_call: TRBV3-1/TRBV3-2
clone_size: few
j_call: TRBJ2-7
d_call: TRBD2

cdr3_aa: CSASLMKETQYF
cdr3_nt: TGCAGTGCTAGTCTAATGAAAGAGACCCAGTACTTC
v_call: TRBV20-1
clone_size: -
j_call: TRBJ2-5
d_call: -

cdr3_aa: CASSSAAGKNTEAFF
cdr3_nt: TGTGCCAGCAGCTCGGCGGCGGGGAAGAACACTGAAGCTTTCTTT
v_call: TRBV9
clone_size: -
j_call: TRBJ1-1
d_call: -

cdr3_aa: CASSYSRGYEQYF
cdr3_nt: TGTGCCAGCAGTTACTCCCGGGGATACGAGCAGTACTTC
v_call: TRBV6-5
clone_size: -
j_call: TRBJ2-7
d_call: -

cdr3_aa: CAISENQGANYGYTF
cdr3_nt: TGTGCCATCAGTGAGAACCAGGGCGCAAACTATGGCTACACCTTC
v_call: TRBV10-3
clone_size: -
j_call: TRBJ1-2
d_call: -

cdr3_aa: CATLERQPGGYTF
cdr3_nt: TGTGCCACCCTTGAGAGGCAGCCCGGTGGCTACACCTTC
v_call: TRBV28
clone_size: -
j_call: TRBJ1-2
d_call: -

cdr3_aa: CASSPDSHYGYTF
cdr3_nt: TGTGCCAGCAGCCCCGACAGCCACTATGGCTACACCTTC
v_call: TRBV5-5
clone_size: -
j_call: TRBJ1-2
d_call: -

cdr3_aa: CASSRTSGPGGETQYF
cdr3_nt: TGCGCCAGCAGCCGGACTAGCGGGCCCGGGGGCGAGACCCAGTACTTC
v_call: TRBV5-1
clone_size: -
j_call: TRBJ2-5
d_call: TRBD2

cdr3_aa: CASSLLRGSSVTQYF
cdr3_nt: TGTGCCAGCAGTTTATTGCGCGGGAGTAGTGTTACGCAGTATTTT
v_call: TRBV28
clone_size: -
j_call: TRBJ2-3
d_call: TRBD2

cdr3_aa: CASSPATSGNTGELFF
cdr3_nt: TGTGCCAGCAGCCCCGCCACTAGCGGTAACACCGGGGAGCTGTTTTTT
v_call: TRBV5-6
clone_size: -
j_call: TRBJ2-2
d_call: TRBD2

cdr3_aa: CATTGTSGRLNEQFF
cdr3_nt: TGTGCCACCACTGGGACTAGCGGGAGGTTGAATGAGCAGTTCTTC
v_call: TRBV24-1
clone_size: -
j_call: TRBJ2-1
d_call: TRBD2

cdr3_aa: CATSDPRAGDTEAFF
cdr3_nt: TGTGCCACCAGTGACCCGCGGGCGGGGGACACTGAAGCTTTCTTT
v_call: TRBV24-1
clone_size: -
j_call: TRBJ1-1
d_call: -

cdr3_aa: CASSLEWAGYTF
cdr3_nt: TGCGCCAGCAGCTTGGAATGGGCAGGCTACACCTTC
v_call: TRBV5-1
clone_size: -
j_call: TRBJ1-2
d_call: -

cdr3_aa: CASSEEGRVGEKLFF
cdr3_nt: TGTGCCAGCAGTGAGGAAGGCAGGGTGGGTGAAAAACTGTTTTTT
v_call: TRBV2
clone_size: -
j_call: TRBJ1-4
d_call: -

cdr3_aa: CASRQAINYGYTF
cdr3_nt: TGCGCCAGCAGGCAGGCAATAAACTATGGCTACACCTTC
v_call: TRBV10-2
clone_size: -
j_call: TRBJ1-2
d_call: -

cdr3_aa: CASSLRRVPLDEQYF
cdr3_nt: TGTGCCAGCAGCTTACGGAGAGTCCCCCTGGACGAGCAGTACTTC
v_call: TRBV7-8
clone_size: -
j_call: TRBJ2-7
d_call: -

cdr3_aa: CASSEAAGGTDTQYF
cdr3_nt: TGTGCCAGCAGTGAAGCGGCAGGGGGCACAGATACGCAGTATTTT
v_call: TRBV6-1
clone_size: -
j_call: TRBJ2-3
d_call: -

cdr3_aa: CASSRGLALVMQAKNIQYF
cdr3_nt: TGCGCCAGCAGCCGAGGACTAGCTTTAGTGATGCAAGCCAAAAACATTCAGTACTTC
v_call: TRBV4-1
clone_size: -
j_call: TRBJ2-4
d_call: TRBD2

cdr3_aa: CASSPLYQETQYF
cdr3_nt: TGTGCCAGCAGCCCCCTGTACCAAGAGACCCAGTACTTC
v_call: TRBV14
clone_size: -
j_call: TRBJ2-5
d_call: -

cdr3_aa: CATSDWDSIDTQYF
cdr3_nt: TGTGCCACCAGTGATTGGGACAGCATAGATACGCAGTATTTT
v_call: TRBV24-1
clone_size: -
j_call: TRBJ2-3
d_call: TRBD1

cdr3_aa: CASSLEAGGPGTQYF
cdr3_nt: TGTGCCAGCAGCTTAGAAGCGGGAGGGCCTGGTACGCAGTATTTT
v_call: TRBV7-9
clone_size: once
j_call: TRBJ2-3
d_call: TRBD2

cdr3_aa: CASGQGYEQYF
cdr3_nt: TGTGCCAGCGGACAGGGCTACGAGCAGTACTTC
v_call: TRBV6-5
clone_size: once
j_call: TRBJ2-7
d_call: TRBD1

cdr3_aa: CAISPGGAGAYEQYF
cdr3_nt: TGTGCCATCAGCCCTGGAGGAGCGGGGGCCTACGAGCAGTACTTC
v_call: TRBV10-3
clone_size: few
j_call: TRBJ2-7
d_call: TRBD2

cdr3_aa: CASSSGLAGPLYFEQYF
cdr3_nt: TGCGCCAGCAGCTCAGGACTAGCGGGACCCCTTTACTTTGAGCAGTACTTC
v_call: TRBV5-1
clone_size: -
j_call: TRBJ2-7
d_call: TRBD2

cdr3_aa: CASSGLATYNEQFF
cdr3_nt: TGTGCCAGTAGTGGACTGGCAACCTACAATGAGCAGTTCTTC
v_call: TRBV19
clone_size: -
j_call: TRBJ2-1
d_call: -

cdr3_aa: CASSPSRSASTDTQYF
cdr3_nt: TGTGCCAGCAGCCCTAGCAGAAGTGCTAGCACAGATACGCAGTATTTT
v_call: TRBV7-9
clone_size: once
j_call: TRBJ2-3
d_call: -

cdr3_aa: CASSARGPLYF
cdr3_nt: TGTGCCAGCAGCGCCCGAGGCCCTTTGTACTTC
v_call: TRBV2
clone_size: -
j_call: TRBJ2-7
d_call: -

cdr3_aa: CASSLLAGRGPDTQYF
cdr3_nt: TGTGCCAGCAGTTTACTAGCGGGACGGGGTCCAGATACGCAGTATTTT
v_call: TRBV27
clone_size: -
j_call: TRBJ2-3
d_call: TRBD2

cdr3_aa: CASSYRDSIHEQYF
cdr3_nt: TGTGCCAGCAGTTACCGGGACAGTATCCACGAGCAGTACTTC
v_call: TRBV27
clone_size: -
j_call: TRBJ2-7
d_call: TRBD1

cdr3_aa: CASSQGGGVWTDTQYF
cdr3_nt: TGTGCCAGCAGCCAAGGAGGGGGGGTCTGGACAGATACGCAGTATTTT
v_call: TRBV3-1/TRBV3-2
clone_size: -
j_call: TRBJ2-3
d_call: -

cdr3_aa: CASSLLQTQETQYF
cdr3_nt: TGCGCCAGCAGCTTGTTACAGACCCAAGAGACCCAGTACTTC
v_call: TRBV5-1
clone_size: -
j_call: TRBJ2-5
d_call: -

cdr3_aa: CASSPRTGTLEQYF
cdr3_nt: TGTGCCAGCAGTCCTCGGACAGGGACGCTCGAGCAGTACTTC
v_call: TRBV28
clone_size: -
j_call: TRBJ2-7
d_call: TRBD1

cdr3_aa: CASSGGANRGAKNIQYF
cdr3_nt: TGTGCCAGCTCTGGGGGGGCGAACCGAGGGGCCAAAAACATTCAGTACTTC
v_call: TRBV3-1/TRBV3-2
clone_size: -
j_call: TRBJ2-4
d_call: -

cdr3_aa: CASSGTSAYEQYF
cdr3_nt: TGTGCCAGCAGTGGGACTAGCGCCTACGAGCAGTACTTC
v_call: TRBV28
clone_size: -
j_call: TRBJ2-7
d_call: TRBD2

cdr3_aa: CASSDTRYNEQFF
cdr3_nt: TGTGCCAGCAGTGACACCAGGTACAATGAGCAGTTCTTC
v_call: TRBV2
clone_size: -
j_call: TRBJ2-1
d_call: -

cdr3_aa: CASSYSPGRETQYF
cdr3_nt: TGTGCCAGCAGTTACTCGCCCGGGAGGGAGACCCAGTACTTC
v_call: TRBV6-5
clone_size: -
j_call: TRBJ2-5
d_call: TRBD2

cdr3_aa: CATKTTWNTEAFF
cdr3_nt: TGTGCCACCAAGACAACATGGAACACTGAAGCTTTCTTT
v_call: TRBV28
clone_size: once
j_call: TRBJ1-1
d_call: -

cdr3_aa: CASSWSDSLYGYTF
cdr3_nt: TGTGCCAGCAGCTGGTCCGACAGTCTGTATGGCTACACCTTC
v_call: TRBV7-9
clone_size: -
j_call: TRBJ1-2
d_call: -

cdr3_aa: CASSLRGSTDTQYF
cdr3_nt: TGTGCCAGCAGCTTACGAGGTAGCACAGATACGCAGTATTTT
v_call: TRBV7-9
clone_size: -
j_call: TRBJ2-3
d_call: -

cdr3_aa: CLAGLAERTDTQYF
cdr3_nt: TGTCTCGCAGGGCTAGCGGAGCGCACAGATACGCAGTATTTT
v_call: TRBV2
clone_size: once
j_call: TRBJ2-3
d_call: TRBD2

cdr3_aa: CASSPTGRGSPLHF
cdr3_nt: TGTGCCAGCTCACCAACAGGGAGGGGGTCACCCCTCCACTTT
v_call: TRBV18
clone_size: -
j_call: TRBJ1-6
d_call: -

cdr3_aa: CAWSIGTRGNKYF
cdr3_nt: TGTGCCTGGAGTATAGGGACAAGGGGGAATAAGTACTTC
v_call: TRBV30
clone_size: -
j_call: TRBJ2-7
d_call: -

cdr3_aa: CASSLSGGSGNTIYF
cdr3_nt: TGTGCCAGCAGCCTGTCCGGGGGCTCTGGAAACACCATATATTTT
v_call: TRBV3-1/TRBV3-2
clone_size: -
j_call: TRBJ1-3
d_call: -

cdr3_aa: CASSTKTSGRANEQFF
cdr3_nt: TGTGCCAGCAGTACCAAGACTAGCGGGAGGGCCAATGAGCAGTTCTTC
v_call: TRBV27
clone_size: -
j_call: TRBJ2-1
d_call: TRBD2

cdr3_aa: CSVEAGVSPYEQYF
cdr3_nt: TGCAGCGTTGAAGCAGGGGTGAGCCCCTACGAGCAGTACTTC
v_call: TRBV29-1
clone_size: -
j_call: TRBJ2-7
d_call: -

cdr3_aa: CASSLRLDQSTDTQYF
cdr3_nt: TGTGCCAGCAGCTTAAGGCTAGACCAGAGCACAGATACGCAGTATTTT
v_call: TRBV11-2
clone_size: few
j_call: TRBJ2-3
d_call: -

cdr3_aa: CASGLALVMSNQPQHF
cdr3_nt: TGTGCTAGTGGTTTGGCCCTAGTCATGAGCAATCAGCCCCAGCATTTT
v_call: TRBV12-5
clone_size: few
j_call: TRBJ1-5
d_call: -

cdr3_aa: CASSPGTGYYEQYF
cdr3_nt: TGTGCCAGCTCACCGGGAACAGGTTACTACGAGCAGTACTTC
v_call: TRBV18
clone_size: once
j_call: TRBJ2-7
d_call: -

cdr3_aa: CASSRTGGNGYTF
cdr3_nt: TGTGCCAGCAGTAGGACAGGGGGAAATGGCTACACCTTC
v_call: TRBV25-1
clone_size: -
j_call: TRBJ1-2
d_call: TRBD1